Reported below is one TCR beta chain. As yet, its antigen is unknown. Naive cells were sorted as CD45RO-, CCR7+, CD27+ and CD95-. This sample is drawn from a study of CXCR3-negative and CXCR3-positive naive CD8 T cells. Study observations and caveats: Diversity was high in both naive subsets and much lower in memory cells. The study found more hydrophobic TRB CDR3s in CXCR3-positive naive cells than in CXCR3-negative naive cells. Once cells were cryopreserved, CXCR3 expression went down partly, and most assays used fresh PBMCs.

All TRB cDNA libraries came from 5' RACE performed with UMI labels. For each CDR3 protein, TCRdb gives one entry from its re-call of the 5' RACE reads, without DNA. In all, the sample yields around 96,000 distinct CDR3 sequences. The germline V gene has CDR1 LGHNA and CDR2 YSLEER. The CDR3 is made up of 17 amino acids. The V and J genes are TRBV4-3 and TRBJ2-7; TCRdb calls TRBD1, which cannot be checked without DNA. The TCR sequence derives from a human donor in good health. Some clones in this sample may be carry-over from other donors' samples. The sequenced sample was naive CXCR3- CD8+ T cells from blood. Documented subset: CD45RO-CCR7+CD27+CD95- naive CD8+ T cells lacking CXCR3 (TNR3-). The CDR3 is CASSQDPPTGKLYEQYF.